The clone carrying this T cell receptor (beta chain) showed up just a few times. The target antigen is unknown. The data derive from a study of molecular identifiers for immune sequencing clone quantification. Study-wide findings and caveats: Effector cells had over 98% of their molecules in clones above 20 RNA copies, while naive cells had under 1%.

TCRdb reprocessed the PCR reads with MiXCR, giving one entry per CDR3 protein. Of about 510,000 distinct CDR3 sequences in the sample, under 30% were seen once. Every naive CD8 library was made from between roughly 18,000 and 1,000,000 sorted cells with 10%, 30% or 50% RNA. Sorting captured naive CD8 T cells as CD8+CD4-CCR7+CD45RA+. This TCR came from a human donor in good health. Some libraries in this study had Jurkat cell RNA spiked in. Sequencing was carried out using naive CD8+ T cells from blood, with Jurkat cell RNA spiked in. As for subset: FACS-sorted CD8+CD4-CCR7+CD45RA+ naive T cells.

CDR3 DNA sequence: TGTGCCAGCAGTGGGGCTAGCGGGTTACCCAATGAGCAGTTCTTC. Translation: CASSGASGLPNEQFF. This chain joins TRBV2 and TRBJ2-1, with 8 bases that match TRBD2. The CDR3 has 15 amino acids. J was trimmed by 6 bases and V by 4 bases; bases with no gene match: 8. Germline V lookup: CDR1 SNHLY, CDR2 FYNNEI.